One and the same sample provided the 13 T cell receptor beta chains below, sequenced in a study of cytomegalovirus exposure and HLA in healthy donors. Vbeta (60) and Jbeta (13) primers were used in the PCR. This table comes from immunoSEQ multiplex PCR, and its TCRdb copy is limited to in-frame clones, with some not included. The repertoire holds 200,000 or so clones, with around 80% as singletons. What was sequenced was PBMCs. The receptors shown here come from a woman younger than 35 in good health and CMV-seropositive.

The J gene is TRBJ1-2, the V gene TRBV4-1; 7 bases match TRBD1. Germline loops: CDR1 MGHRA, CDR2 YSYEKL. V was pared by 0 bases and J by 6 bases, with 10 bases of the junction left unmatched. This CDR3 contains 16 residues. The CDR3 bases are TGCGCCAGCAGCCAAGACGATCTGGAGGGGGCGCATGGCTACACCTTC. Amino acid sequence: CASSQDDLEGAHGYTF.

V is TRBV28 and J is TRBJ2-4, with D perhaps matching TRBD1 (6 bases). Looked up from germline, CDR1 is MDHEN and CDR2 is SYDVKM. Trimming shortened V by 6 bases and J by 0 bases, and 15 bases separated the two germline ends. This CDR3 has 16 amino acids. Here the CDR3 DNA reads TGTGCCAGCAGGCCCCAGGGGATATTAGCCAAAAACATTCAGTACTTC. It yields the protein CASRPQGILAKNIQYF.

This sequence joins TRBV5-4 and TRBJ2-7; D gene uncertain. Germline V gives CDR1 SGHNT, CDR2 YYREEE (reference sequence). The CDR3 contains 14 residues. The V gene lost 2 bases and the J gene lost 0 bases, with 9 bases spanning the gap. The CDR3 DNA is TGTGCCAGCAGCTTCCAATCCAACTCCTACGAGCAGTACTTC. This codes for CASSFQSNSYEQYF. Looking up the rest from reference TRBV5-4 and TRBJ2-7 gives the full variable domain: ETGVTQSPTHLIKTRGQQVTLRCSSQSGHNTVSWYQQALGQGPQFIFQYYREEENGRGNFPPRFSGLQFPNYSSELNVNALELDDSALYLCASSFQSNSYEQYFGPGTRLTVT.

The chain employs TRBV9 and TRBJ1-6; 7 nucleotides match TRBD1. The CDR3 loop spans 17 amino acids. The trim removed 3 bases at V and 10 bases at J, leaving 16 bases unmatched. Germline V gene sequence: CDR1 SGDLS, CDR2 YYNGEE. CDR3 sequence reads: CASSEGLTGTVKSPLHF. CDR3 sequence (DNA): TGTGCCAGCAGCGAAGGGTTAACCGGGACAGTCAAATCACCCCTCCACTTT.

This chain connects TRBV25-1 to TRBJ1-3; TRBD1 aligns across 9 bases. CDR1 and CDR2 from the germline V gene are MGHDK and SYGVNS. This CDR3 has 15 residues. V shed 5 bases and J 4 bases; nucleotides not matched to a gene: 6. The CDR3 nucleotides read TGTGCCAGCAGTAAGACAGGGACAGGGGGAAACACCATATATTTT. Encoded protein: CASSKTGTGGNTIYF. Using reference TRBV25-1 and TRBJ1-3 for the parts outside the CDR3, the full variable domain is EADIYQTPRYLVIGTGKKITLECSQTMGHDKMYWYQQDPGMELHLIHYSYGVNSTEKGDLSSESTVSRIRTEHFPLTLESARPSHTSQYLCASSKTGTGGNTIYFGEGSWLTVV.

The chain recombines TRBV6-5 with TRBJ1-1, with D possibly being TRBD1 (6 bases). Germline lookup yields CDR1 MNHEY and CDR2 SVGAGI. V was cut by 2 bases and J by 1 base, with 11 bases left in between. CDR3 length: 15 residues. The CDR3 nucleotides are TGTGCCAGCAGTTACGCGGGGGGCGGGAACACTGAAGCTTTCTTT. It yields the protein CASSYAGGGNTEAFF.

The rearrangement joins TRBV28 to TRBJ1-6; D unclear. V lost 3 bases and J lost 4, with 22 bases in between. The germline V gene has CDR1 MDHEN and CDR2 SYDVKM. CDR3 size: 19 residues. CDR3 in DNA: TGTGCCAGCAGTTTCAATCGGGGAAGCGCCTTGCCATATAATTCACCCCTCCACTTT. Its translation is CASSFNRGSALPYNSPLHF.

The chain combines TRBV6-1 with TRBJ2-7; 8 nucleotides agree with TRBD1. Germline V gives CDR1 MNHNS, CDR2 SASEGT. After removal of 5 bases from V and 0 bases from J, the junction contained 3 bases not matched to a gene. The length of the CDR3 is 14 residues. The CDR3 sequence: CASSLTGGSYEQYF. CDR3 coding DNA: TGTGCCAGCAGTCTAACAGGGGGCTCCTACGAGCAGTACTTC.

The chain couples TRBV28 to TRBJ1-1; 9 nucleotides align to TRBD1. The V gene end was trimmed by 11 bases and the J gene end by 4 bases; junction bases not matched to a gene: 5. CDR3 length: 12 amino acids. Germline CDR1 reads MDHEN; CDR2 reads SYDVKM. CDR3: CASKTGGTEAFF. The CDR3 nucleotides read TGTGCCTCAAAGACAGGGGGCACTGAAGCTTTCTTT.

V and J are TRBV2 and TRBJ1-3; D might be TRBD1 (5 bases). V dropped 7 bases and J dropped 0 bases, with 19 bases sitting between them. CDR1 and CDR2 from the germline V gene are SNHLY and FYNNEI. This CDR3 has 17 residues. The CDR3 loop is CASITGHPMSSGNTIYF. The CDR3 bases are TGTGCCAGCATTACTGGACATCCAATGAGCTCTGGAAACACCATATATTTT.

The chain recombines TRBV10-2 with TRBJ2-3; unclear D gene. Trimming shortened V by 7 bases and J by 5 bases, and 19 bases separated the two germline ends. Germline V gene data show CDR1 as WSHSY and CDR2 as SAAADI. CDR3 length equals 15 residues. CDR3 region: CASNAGARSEDTQYF. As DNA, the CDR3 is TGCGCCAGCAATGCCGGTGCGCGGTCTGAAGATACGCAGTATTTT.

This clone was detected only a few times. CDR3 region: CASSIQGTNEKLFF. The DNA for the CDR3 is TGTGCCAGCAGTATACAGGGAACTAATGAAAAACTGTTTTTT. The rearrangement uses TRBV2 and TRBJ1-4; D possibly corresponds to TRBD1 (6 bases). V dropped 5 bases and J dropped 1 base, with 8 bases sitting between them. There are 14 residues in the CDR3. Germline CDR1 is SNHLY and CDR2 is FYNNEI.

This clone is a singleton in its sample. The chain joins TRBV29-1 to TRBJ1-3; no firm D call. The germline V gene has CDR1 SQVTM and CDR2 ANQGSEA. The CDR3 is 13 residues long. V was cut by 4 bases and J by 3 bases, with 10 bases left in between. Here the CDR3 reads CSVVAGSGNTIYF. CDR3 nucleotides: TGCAGCGTTGTTGCGGGGAGTGGAAACACCATATATTTT.